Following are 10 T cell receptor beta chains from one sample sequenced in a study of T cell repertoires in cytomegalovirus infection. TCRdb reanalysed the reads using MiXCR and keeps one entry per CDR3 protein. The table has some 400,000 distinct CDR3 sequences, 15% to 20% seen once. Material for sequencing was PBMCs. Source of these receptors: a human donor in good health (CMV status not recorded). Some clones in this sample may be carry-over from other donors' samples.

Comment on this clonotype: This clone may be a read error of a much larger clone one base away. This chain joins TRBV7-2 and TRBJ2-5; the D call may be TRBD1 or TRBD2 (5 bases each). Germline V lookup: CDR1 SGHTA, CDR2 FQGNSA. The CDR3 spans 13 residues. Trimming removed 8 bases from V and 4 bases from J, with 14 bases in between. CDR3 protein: CASGRGERETQYF. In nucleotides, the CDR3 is TGTGCCAGCGGTAGAGGGGAGCGAGAGACCCAGTACTTC.

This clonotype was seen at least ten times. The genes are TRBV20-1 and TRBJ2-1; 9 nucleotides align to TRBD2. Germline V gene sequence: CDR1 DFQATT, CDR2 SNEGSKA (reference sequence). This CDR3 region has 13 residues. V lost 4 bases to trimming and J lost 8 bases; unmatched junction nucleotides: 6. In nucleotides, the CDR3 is TGCAGTGCTATCGGCGGGGGGGCTGATGAGCAGTTCTTC. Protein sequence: CSAIGGGADEQFF.

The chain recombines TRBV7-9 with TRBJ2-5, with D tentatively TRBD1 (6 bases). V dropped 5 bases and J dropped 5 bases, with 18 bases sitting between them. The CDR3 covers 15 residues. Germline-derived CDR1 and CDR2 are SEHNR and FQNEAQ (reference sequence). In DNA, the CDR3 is TGTGCCAGCAGCCGTAGCAGACAGGAGATGGAGACCCAGTACTTC. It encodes CASSRSRQEMETQYF.

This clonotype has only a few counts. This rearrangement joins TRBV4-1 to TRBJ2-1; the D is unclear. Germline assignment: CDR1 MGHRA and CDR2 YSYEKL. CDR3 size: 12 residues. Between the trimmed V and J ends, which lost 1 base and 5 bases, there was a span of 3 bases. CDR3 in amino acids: CASSQGNNEQFF. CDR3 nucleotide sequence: TGCGCCAGCAGCCAAGGCAACAATGAGCAGTTCTTC.

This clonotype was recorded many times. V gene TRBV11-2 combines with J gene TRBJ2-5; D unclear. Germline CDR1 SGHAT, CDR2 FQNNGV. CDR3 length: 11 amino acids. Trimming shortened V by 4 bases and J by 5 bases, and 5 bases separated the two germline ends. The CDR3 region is CASSSTETQYF. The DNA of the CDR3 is TGTGCCAGCAGCTCCACGGAGACCCAGTACTTC.

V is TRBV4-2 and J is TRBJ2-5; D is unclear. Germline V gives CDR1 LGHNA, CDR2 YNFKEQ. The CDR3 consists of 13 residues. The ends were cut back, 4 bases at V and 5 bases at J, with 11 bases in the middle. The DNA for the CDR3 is TGTGCCAGCAGCCCCGACCAGGCGGAGACCCAGTACTTC. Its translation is CASSPDQAETQYF.

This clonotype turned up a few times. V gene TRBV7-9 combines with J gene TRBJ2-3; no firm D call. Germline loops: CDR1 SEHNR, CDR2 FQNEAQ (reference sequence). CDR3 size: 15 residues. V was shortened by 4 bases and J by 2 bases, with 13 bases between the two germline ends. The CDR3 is CASSSPVGHTDTQYF. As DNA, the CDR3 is TGTGCCAGCAGCTCACCGGTAGGGCACACAGATACGCAGTATTTT.

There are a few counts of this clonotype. The chain's CDR3 is CASGTSGSWSYNEQFF. Written as DNA, the CDR3 is TGTGCCAGCGGAACTAGCGGGAGTTGGTCCTACAATGAGCAGTTCTTC. This chain connects TRBV5-6 to TRBJ2-1; TRBD2 matches 11 bases. This CDR3 has 16 amino acids. V gave up 7 bases and J gave up 1 base; unmatched junction bases: 7. Germline V lookup: CDR1 SGHDT, CDR2 YYEEEE.

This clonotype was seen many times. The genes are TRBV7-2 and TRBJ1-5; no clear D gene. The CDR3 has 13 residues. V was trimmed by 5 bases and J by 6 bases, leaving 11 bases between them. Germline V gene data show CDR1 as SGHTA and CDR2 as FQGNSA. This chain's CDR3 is CASSPMGSQPQHF. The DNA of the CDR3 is TGTGCCAGCAGCCCGATGGGGTCTCAGCCCCAGCATTTT.

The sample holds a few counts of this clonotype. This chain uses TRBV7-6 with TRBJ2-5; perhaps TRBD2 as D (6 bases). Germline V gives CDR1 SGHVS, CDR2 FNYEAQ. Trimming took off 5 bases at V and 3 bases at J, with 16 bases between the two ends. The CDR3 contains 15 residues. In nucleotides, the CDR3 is TGTGCCAGCAGCCCCCGGGACTTCTATAAAGAGACCCAGTACTTC. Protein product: CASSPRDFYKETQYF.